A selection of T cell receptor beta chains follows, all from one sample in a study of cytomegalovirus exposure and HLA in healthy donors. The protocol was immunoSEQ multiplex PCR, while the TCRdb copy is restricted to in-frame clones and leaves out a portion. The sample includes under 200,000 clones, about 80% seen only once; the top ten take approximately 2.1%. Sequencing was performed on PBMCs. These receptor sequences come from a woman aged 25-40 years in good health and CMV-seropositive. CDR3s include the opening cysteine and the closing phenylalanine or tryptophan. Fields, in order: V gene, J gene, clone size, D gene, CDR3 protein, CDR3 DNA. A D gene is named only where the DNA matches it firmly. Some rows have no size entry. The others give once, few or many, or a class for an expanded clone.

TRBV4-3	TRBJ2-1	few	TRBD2	CASSQAPSSGTYNEQFF	TGCGCCAGCAGCCAAGCTCCGTCTAGCGGGACCTACAATGAGCAGTTCTTC
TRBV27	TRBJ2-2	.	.	CASSFGRWAGELFF	TGTGCCAGCAGTTTCGGCAGGTGGGCCGGGGAGCTGTTTTTT
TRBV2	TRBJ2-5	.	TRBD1	CASSVSGTGGRETQYF	TGTGCCAGCAGTGTATCTGGGACAGGGGGACGAGAGACCCAGTACTTC
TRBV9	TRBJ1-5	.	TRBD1	CASSVGTGGKPQHF	TGTGCCAGCAGCGTCGGGACAGGGGGAAAGCCCCAGCATTTT
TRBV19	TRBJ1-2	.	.	CASSMGGLDGYTF	TGTGCCAGTAGTATGGGGGGGCTCGATGGCTACACCTTC
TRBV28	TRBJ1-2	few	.	CASSFTGFQDGYTF	TGTGCCAGCAGTTTTACAGGGTTTCAGGATGGCTACACCTTC
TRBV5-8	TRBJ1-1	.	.	CASSLGLANTEAFF	TGTGCCAGCAGCTTGGGGTTAGCTAACACTGAAGCTTTCTTT
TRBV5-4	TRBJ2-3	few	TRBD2	CASSFRLAGTSTDTQYF	TGTGCCAGCAGCTTTCGCCTAGCGGGGACGAGCACAGATACGCAGTATTTT
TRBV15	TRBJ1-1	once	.	CATSRDPLMNTEAFF	TGTGCCACCAGCAGAGATCCCCTTATGAACACTGAAGCTTTCTTT
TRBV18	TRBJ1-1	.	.	CASSSTPPNTEAFF	TGTGCCAGCTCATCCACACCCCCGAACACTGAAGCTTTCTTT
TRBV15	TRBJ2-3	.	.	CATKLGGQSTDTQYF	TGTGCCACCAAATTGGGGGGTCAAAGCACAGATACGCAGTATTTT
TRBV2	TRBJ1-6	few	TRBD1	CASSGGQGNSPLHF	TGTGCCAGCAGCGGGGGACAGGGGAATTCACCCCTCCACTTT
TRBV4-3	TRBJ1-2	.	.	CASSQEGGQGYGYTF	TGCGCCAGCAGCCAAGAGGGGGGGCAGGGCTATGGCTACACCTTC
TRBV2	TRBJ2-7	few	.	CASRQGIYEQYF	TGTGCCAGCCGGCAGGGAATCTACGAGCAGTACTTC
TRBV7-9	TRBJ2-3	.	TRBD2	CASSRTSGGITDTQYF	TGTGCCAGCAGCCGAACTAGCGGGGGCATCACAGATACGCAGTATTTT
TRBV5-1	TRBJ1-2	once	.	CASSPPTGPDGYTF	TGCGCCAGCAGCCCTCCCACAGGGCCCGATGGCTACACCTTC
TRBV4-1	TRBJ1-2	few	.	CASSQEPANYGYTF	TGCGCCAGCAGCCAAGAACCAGCTAACTATGGCTACACCTTC
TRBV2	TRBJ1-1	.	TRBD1	CASSGMTGGVTEAFF	TGTGCCAGCAGTGGTATGACAGGGGGAGTCACTGAAGCTTTCTTT
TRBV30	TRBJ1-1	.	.	CVYRIHTEAFF	TGTGTTTACAGGATCCACACTGAAGCTTTCTTT